Listed below are T cell receptor beta chains from one sample, sequenced in a study of T cells in Graves' hyperthyroidism and ophthalmopathy. TCRdb processed the multiplex PCR reads anew with MiXCR; each CDR3 protein has one entry. The table shows 350,000 to 400,000 distinct CDR3 sequences, with 15% occurring only once. The sequencing sample was made of blood. These receptors all come from a young woman with Graves' hyperthyroidism. CDR3s include the opening cysteine and the closing phenylalanine or tryptophan. D genes are given only for firm matches. Expanded clones get a size class; other rows say once, few or many, or leave the size out.

abundance,d_gene,j_gene,v_gene,CDR3aa,CDR3nt
many,NA,TRBJ1-5,TRBV3-1,CASSHRGGQPQHF,TGTGCCAGCAGCCACAGAGGGGGTCAGCCCCAGCATTTT
many,TRBD1,TRBJ1-4,TRBV28,CASSSRTGTNEKLFF,TGTGCCAGCAGCTCGAGGACAGGCACTAATGAAAAACTGTTTTTT
NA,NA,TRBJ2-1,TRBV20-1,CSARPPLAMTYNEQFF,TGCAGTGCTAGACCCCCCCTAGCGATGACCTACAATGAGCAGTTCTTC
NA,TRBD2,TRBJ2-5,TRBV24-1,CATSDLAGGAQYF,TGTGCCACCAGTGATTTGGCGGGGGGAGCCCAGTACTTC
many,NA,TRBJ2-7,TRBV28,CASRTPTYEQYF,TGTGCCAGCAGAACGCCAACCTACGAGCAGTACTTC
many,TRBD2,TRBJ2-3,TRBV29-1,CSVEVAGVEDTQYF,TGCAGCGTTGAGGTAGCGGGAGTGGAAGATACGCAGTATTTT
many,NA,TRBJ2-2,TRBV10-3,CAISESQMELFF,TGTGCCATCAGTGAGTCCCAGATGGAGCTGTTTTTT
NA,TRBD2,TRBJ2-1,TRBV19,CASRLAGGRHSYNEQFF,TGTGCCAGTAGACTAGCGGGAGGCCGACACTCCTACAATGAGCAGTTCTTC
few,TRBD2,TRBJ2-5,TRBV19,CASSSSGGAYQETQYF,TGTGCCAGTAGTAGTAGCGGGGGAGCCTACCAAGAGACCCAGTACTTC
NA,NA,TRBJ2-3,TRBV30,CAWSPHLTDTQYF,TGTGCCTGGAGTCCCCACCTCACAGATACGCAGTATTTT
many,TRBD1,TRBJ1-1,TRBV5-1,CASSSGTGVVNTEAFF,TGCGCCAGCAGCTCCGGGACAGGGGTGGTGAACACTGAAGCTTTCTTT
few,TRBD1,TRBJ2-1,TRBV7-9,CASSLDRGRDEQFF,TGTGCCAGCAGCTTAGACAGGGGCCGGGATGAGCAGTTCTTC
NA,TRBD2,TRBJ2-1,TRBV5-1,CASRPSGNSYNEQFF,TGCGCCAGCAGACCAAGCGGGAATTCCTACAATGAGCAGTTCTTC
NA,NA,TRBJ1-5,TRBV20-1,CSAYQGHNQPQHF,TGCAGTGCCTACCAGGGCCACAATCAGCCCCAGCATTTT
many,NA,TRBJ2-7,TRBV18,CASSPPVSTYEQYF,TGTGCCAGCTCACCACCGGTGTCCACCTACGAGCAGTACTTC
NA,TRBD2,TRBJ2-1,TRBV15,CATSREGGRAGDEQFF,TGTGCTACCAGCAGAGAGGGCGGGAGGGCCGGTGATGAGCAGTTCTTC
many,TRBD1,TRBJ1-1,TRBV30,CAWSVGRTGGNTEAFF,TGTGCCTGGAGTGTAGGCAGGACAGGAGGGAACACTGAAGCTTTCTTT
many,TRBD2,TRBJ2-1,TRBV11-2,CASSFLTSGPYNEQFF,TGTGCCAGCAGCTTCCTAACTAGCGGCCCCTACAATGAGCAGTTCTTC
many,NA,TRBJ2-5,TRBV2,CASGANQETQYF,TGTGCCAGCGGGGCCAACCAAGAGACCCAGTACTTC
many,TRBD2,TRBJ2-2,TRBV5-1,CASSFSGTTGELFF,TGCGCCAGCAGCTTTAGCGGGACAACCGGGGAGCTGTTTTTT
many,NA,TRBJ1-1,TRBV12-5,CASGLVPRTAPFALDTEAFF,TGTGCTAGTGGTTTGGTACCTAGGACAGCTCCTTTCGCTTTGGACACTGAAGCTTTCTTT